This TCR beta chain was recorded in a study of cytomegalovirus exposure and HLA in healthy donors. Study overall: Tens of millions of unique TCRs from HLA-typed donors were held in an early data release.

The CDR3 has 15 amino acids. V gave up 4 bases and J gave up 4 bases; unmatched junction bases: 7. Per germline, CDR1 SGHNT and CDR2 YYREEE (reference sequence). Primers included in the PCR were 60 Vbeta and 13 Jbeta primers. Using immunoSEQ multiplex PCR, the repertoire was profiled, and TCRdb retains in-frame clones only, with some absent. The repertoire has about 59,000 clones, about 77% of them found once; the top ten carry 6.8%. Whereas donors were nominally healthy upon sampling, unrecorded immune exposures were probable. A note on this clone: As yet, its antigen is unknown.

Study-wide points: It was likely that a cluster of highly shared sequence variants was a sequencing artifact. Excluded: some indistinguishable V segments such as TRBV6-2 and TRBV6-3.

The source is a man aged 30 to 45 in good health and CMV-seropositive. Specimen: PBMCs. V and J are TRBV5-4 and TRBJ2-2, with 7 bases aligning to TRBD1. The CDR3 spells CASSPTGRTTGELFF. CDR3 in DNA: TGTGCCAGCAGCCCGACAGGGCGAACCACCGGGGAGCTGTTTTTT.